In its sample, the clone carrying this T cell receptor (beta chain) was seen a few times. TCRdb fed the RT-PCR reads into MiXCR, producing one record per CDR3 protein. The sample carries over 25,000 distinct CDR3 sequences, about 37% recorded once. The data stem from a study of patients and donors after allogeneic stem cell transplantation. CDR1 and CDR2 (germline): LGHNA, YSLEER. The CDR3 runs to 17 residues. Trimming cost V 3 bases and J 6 bases; bases outside gene matches: 12. The specimen sequenced was blood, either unsorted or a sorted T cell fraction (not recorded which). The receptor's source is a human donor who was either an allogeneic HSCT recipient or a stem cell or donor lymphocyte infusion donor (not recorded which). It is not recorded whose cells these are; they may come from a transplant donor. J is TRBJ2-3 and V is TRBV4-3; TRBD2 matches at 10 bases. DNA of the CDR3: TGCGCCAGCAGCCATCTCGGGACTAGCGCCCGTTGGGATACGCAGTATTTT. This codes for CASSHLGTSARWDTQYF.